Each of the 28 T cell receptor beta chains below was sequenced from the same sample in a study of T cells in Graves' hyperthyroidism and ophthalmopathy. TCR beta CDR3 regions were amplified from RNA transcripts. A first-round RT-PCR of the TCR CDR3 used the HTBI primer set. In TCRdb, the multiplex PCR reads were re-called with MiXCR into one record per CDR3 protein. The sample consists of more than 50,000 distinct CDR3 sequences, approximately 53% of them appearing once. Specimen: blood. The receptors were sampled from a woman in her fifties or sixties with Graves' ophthalmopathy.

This clonotype came up many times. This sequence joins TRBV6-2 or TRBV6-3 and TRBJ2-7, with unresolved D. The germline V and J ends were trimmed by 1 base and 4 bases, with 5 bases remaining between them. Per germline, CDR1 MNHEY and CDR2 SVGEGT. The CDR3 runs 12 residues. Here the CDR3 DNA reads TGTGCCAGCAGTTACTGGCTATACGAGCAGTACTTC. Protein sequence: CASSYWLYEQYF.

This chain joins TRBV10-2 and TRBJ1-2; D perhaps matches TRBD1 (5 bases). CDR1 and CDR2 (germline): WSHSY, SAAADI. This CDR3 is built from 13 residues. V was clipped by 6 bases and J by 7 bases, with 15 bases between them. The CDR3 nucleotides are TGCGCCAGCAGGGTCGGGACGGCATCTGGCTACACCTTC. It encodes CASRVGTASGYTF.

The CDR3 sequence is CSARDVTGTSGTDTQYF. The CDR3, as DNA: TGCAGTGCTAGAGACGTGACAGGGACTAGCGGCACAGATACGCAGTATTTT. The V call is TRBV20-1, the J call TRBJ2-3; 10 bases are shared with TRBD2. The CDR3 is 17 residues long. The V gene's germline CDR1 is DFQATT and CDR2 SNEGSKA (reference sequence). V shed 0 bases, J shed 1 base, and the junction held 7 bases outside the gene matches.

The genes are TRBV7-9 and TRBJ2-7, with D possibly matching TRBD1 (5 bases). Trimming stripped 2 bases from V and 7 bases from J, with 18 bases between. CDR1 is SEHNR, CDR2 FQNEAQ, per germline (reference sequence). This CDR3 spans 15 amino acids. CDR3 nucleotides: TGTGCCAGCAGCTTATACGGCAGGGCACCTCGAGAGCAGTACTTC. Translated: CASSLYGRAPREQYF. Complete variable domain (other parts from reference TRBV7-9 and TRBJ2-7): DTGVSQNPRHKITKRGQNVTFRCDPISEHNRLYWYRQTLGQGPEFLTYFQNEAQLEKSRLLSDRFSAERPKGSFSTLEIQRTEQGDSAMYLCASSLYGRAPREQYFGPGTRLTVT.

This clonotype was observed at least ten times. This chain connects TRBV6-1 to TRBJ2-5; D unresolved. V was pared by 1 base and J by 5 bases, with 11 bases between. The CDR3 spans 14 residues. CDR1 is MNHNS and CDR2 is SASEGT in the germline V gene. For the CDR3, the DNA is TGTGCCAGCAGTGAAGTTGATGGGTACGAGACCCAGTACTTC. Protein: CASSEVDGYETQYF.

About this clonotype: The CDR3 ends on some other residue instead of the conserved phenylalanine or tryptophan, so this is likely a read error. The V call is TRBV19, the J call TRBJ1-2; a possible D gene is TRBD1 (5 bases). The germline V gene has CDR1 LNHDA and CDR2 SQIVND (reference sequence). The CDR3 is 14 residues long. V was shortened by 7 bases and J by 2 bases, with 14 bases between the two germline ends. This CDR3 is CASNPGLGNYGYTS. The CDR3 nucleotides are TGTGCCAGTAACCCGGGACTGGGGAACTATGGCTACACCTCC.

This chain joins TRBV20-1 and TRBJ2-1; TRBD2 agrees at 10 bases. CDR1 DFQATT and CDR2 SNEGSKA come from the germline V gene (reference sequence). V gave up 5 bases and J gave up 4 bases; unmatched junction bases: 5. The CDR3 runs to 14 residues. The CDR3 sequence is CSADPGLAYNEQFF. As DNA, the CDR3 is TGCAGTGCTGACCCGGGACTAGCGTACAATGAGCAGTTCTTC.

This clonotype was detected ten times or more. Here the CDR3 DNA reads TGTGCCACCAGTGATTGGGGGACTAGCGGGACCGAGACCCAGTACTTC. This gives the protein CATSDWGTSGTETQYF. The V call is TRBV24-1, the J call TRBJ2-5, with TRBD2 matching over 13 bases. The V gene's germline CDR1 is KGHDR and CDR2 SFDVKD. The length of the CDR3 is 16 residues. With 2 bases clipped from V and 5 bases from J, the junction kept 4 bases outside the gene matches.

This sequence joins TRBV19 and TRBJ1-2; D is undetermined. The V gene's germline CDR1 is LNHDA and CDR2 SQIVND (reference sequence). The germline V and J ends were trimmed by 7 bases and 0 bases, with 12 bases remaining between them. There are 14 residues in the CDR3. This CDR3 reads CASNDGLSNYGYTF. In DNA, the CDR3 is TGTGCCAGTAATGACGGACTTTCTAACTATGGCTACACCTTC.

This clonotype is medium-sized within its sample. This chain links TRBV10-3 with TRBJ1-4, with D tentatively TRBD1 (6 bases). CDR1 is ENHRY and CDR2 is SYGVKD in the germline V gene. CDR3 length: 14 amino acids. V was cut by 6 bases and J by 8 bases, with 16 bases left in between. DNA for the CDR3: TGTGCCATCAGGGCAGGGGACAAGAGGGAAAAACTGTTTTTT. Encoded protein: CAIRAGDKREKLFF.

There are many counts of this clonotype. The V call is TRBV5-1, the J call TRBJ2-1; 9 bases are shared with TRBD2. CDR1 and CDR2 from the germline V gene are SGHRS and YFSETQ. CDR3 length: 15 amino acids. Germline trimming cut 7 bases from V and 8 bases from J; bases unmatched to any gene: 13. The CDR3 DNA reads as TGCGCCAGCCGCACCGGGACTAGCTCCAGGGATGAGCAGTTCTTC. It is translated as CASRTGTSSRDEQFF.

V is TRBV15 and J is TRBJ2-1; 9 positions agree with TRBD2. The ends lost 3 bases at V and 6 bases at J; junction bases unmatched: 18. Germline CDR1 LNHNV, CDR2 YYDKDF (reference sequence). The CDR3 loop spans 19 amino acids. CDR3 protein: CATSSVREGPFMASNEQFF. The CDR3, as DNA: TGTGCCACCAGCAGTGTGCGGGAGGGCCCTTTTATGGCTAGCAATGAGCAGTTCTTC.

This clonotype was observed a few times. CDR3 region: CASSEFGTGGNEKLFF. CDR3 DNA: TGTGCCAGCAGTGAATTTGGGACAGGGGGTAATGAAAAACTGTTTTTT. The rearrangement links TRBV25-1 to TRBJ1-4, with 11 bases that match TRBD1. From germline, CDR1 is MGHDK and CDR2 SYGVNS. Germline trimming cut 1 base from V and 4 bases from J; bases unmatched to any gene: 2. The CDR3 extends over 16 amino acids.

The chain joins TRBV29-1 to TRBJ2-1; D unclear. CDR1 and CDR2 (germline): SQVTM, ANQGSEA. The CDR3 totals 12 residues. V lost 2 bases, J lost 8 bases, and 10 bases lay in between. CDR3: CSVESGYDEQFF. The CDR3, as DNA: TGCAGCGTTGAAAGTGGGTACGATGAGCAGTTCTTC.

This clonotype came up many times. The chain uses TRBV5-8 and TRBJ2-5; D remains unclear. The length of the CDR3 is 11 residues. CDR1 is SGHTS, CDR2 YDEGEE, per germline. V was pared by 2 bases and J by 2 bases, with 1 base between. CDR3 DNA: TGTGCCAGCAGCTTACAAGAGACCCAGTACTTC. Translating it yields CASSLQETQYF.

This clonotype was counted ten times or more. The rearrangement uses TRBV3-2 and TRBJ2-7; the DNA was not compared with TRBD1, the D call given in the table. TRBV3-2 represents a pseudogene. This CDR3 has 16 residues. CDR3 nucleotides: TGTGCCAGCACCCAATACCCAACCAGGGTATGCGACGAGCAGTACTTC. As protein: CASTQYPTRVCDEQYF.

The V call is TRBV19, the J call TRBJ1-1, with 7 bases aligning to TRBD1. The CDR3 contains 14 residues. The V gene end was trimmed by 5 bases and the J gene end by 2 bases; junction bases not matched to a gene: 5. CDR1 is LNHDA, CDR2 SQIVND, per germline (reference sequence). Written as DNA, the CDR3 is TGTGCCAGTAGTGCGGGACAGAGCAACACTGAAGCTTTCTTT. It specifies CASSAGQSNTEAFF.

This chain connects TRBV9 to TRBJ2-1; tentatively, D is TRBD2 (6 bases). The V end was cut by 3 bases, the J end by 5 bases, with 9 bases between. In germline, CDR1 is SGDLS, CDR2 YYNGEE. CDR3 length: 13 amino acids. The CDR3 bases are TGTGCCAGCAGCGGGGGGGTGGACAATGAGCAGTTCTTC. Its translation: CASSGGVDNEQFF.

The chain recombines TRBV2 with TRBJ2-7, with 12 bases fitting TRBD2. The CDR3 length is 15 residues. CDR1 and CDR2 from the germline V gene are SNHLY and FYNNEI. The J segment lost 2 bases and the V segment lost 7 bases, leaving 6 bases of the junction unmatched. CDR3 amino acids: CASTKGLAGTYEQYF. CDR3 bases: TGTGCCAGCACCAAGGGACTAGCGGGCACCTACGAGCAGTACTTC.

This clonotype was seen at least ten times. V usage is TRBV19 and J usage is TRBJ2-3, with D possibly being TRBD1 (6 bases). The CDR3 is 17 amino acids. Between the trimmed V and J ends, which lost 3 bases and 6 bases, there was a span of 22 bases. Germline assignment: CDR1 LNHDA and CDR2 SQIVND (reference sequence). The CDR3 here is CASSIGGSWGLSDTQYF. The CDR3 nucleotides are TGTGCCAGTAGTATCGGAGGTTCGTGGGGGCTTTCGGATACGCAGTATTTT.

The chain has TRBV19 and TRBJ2-7; D is ambiguous. CDR1 is LNHDA and CDR2 is SQIVND in the germline V gene (reference sequence). This CDR3 contains 8 residues. Trimming left V 6 bases short and J 7 bases short, with 1 base between. In DNA form, the CDR3 reads TGTGCCAGTAGGGAGCAGTACTTC. It codes for CASREQYF.

This clonotype was found many times. The chain uses TRBV20-1 and TRBJ1-2; D is perhaps TRBD1 (5 bases). V lost 5 bases, J lost 3 bases, and 22 bases lay in between. The length of the CDR3 is 16 residues. CDR1 and CDR2 (germline): DFQATT, SNEGSKA (reference sequence). This chain's CDR3 is CSAGGGTRWDDYGYTF. In DNA form, the CDR3 reads TGCAGTGCTGGTGGAGGGACGAGGTGGGATGACTATGGCTACACCTTC.

The table lists this clonotype with many counts. The chain joins TRBV6-2 or TRBV6-3 to TRBJ2-2; TRBD2 might be the D (7 bases). The CDR3 is 15 amino acids. Per germline, CDR1 MNHEY and CDR2 SVGEGT. Trimming removed 7 bases from V and 6 bases from J, with 18 bases in between. CDR3 bases: TGTGCCAGCAACCTACGGGGGGCGAGTCCCGGGGAGCTGTTTTTT. It is translated as CASNLRGASPGELFF.

This clonotype was seen ten or more times. J is TRBJ2-7 and V is TRBV28, with 8 positions matching TRBD1. Germline lookup yields CDR1 MDHEN and CDR2 SYDVKM. J lost 3 bases, V lost 5 bases, and 3 bases had no gene match. The CDR3 consists of 13 residues. For the CDR3, the DNA is TGTGCCAGCAGTCTGGGACAGGTCTACGAGCAGTACTTC. Its translation is CASSLGQVYEQYF. Looking up the rest from reference TRBV28 and TRBJ2-7 gives the full variable domain: DVKVTQSSRYLVKRTGEKVFLECVQDMDHENMFWYRQDPGLGLRLIYFSYDVKMKEKGDIPEGYSVSREKKERFSLILESASTNQTSMYLCASSLGQVYEQYFGPGTRLTVT.

The V gene is TRBV5-4, the J gene TRBJ2-1; D uncertain. CDR3 length equals 11 residues. Germline-derived CDR1 and CDR2 are SGHNT and YYREEE (reference sequence). Deletions cut 0 bases from V and 10 bases from J, with 5 bases between. CDR3 sequence reads: CASSLDSEQFF. The CDR3 nucleotides read TGTGCCAGCAGCTTGGACTCGGAGCAGTTCTTC.

This chain joins TRBV11-2 and TRBJ1-5; TRBD1 might be the D (5 bases). CDR3 length equals 18 residues. Deletions cut 0 bases from V and 0 bases from J, with 15 bases between. CDR1 is SGHAT, CDR2 FQNNGV, per germline. The CDR3 DNA is TGTGCCAGCAGCTTAGAGGGGGGTATCGGGGGTAGCAATCAGCCCCAGCATTTT. It codes for CASSLEGGIGGSNQPQHF.

Ten or more counts support this clonotype. This rearrangement joins TRBV19 to TRBJ2-4; D is undetermined. There are 13 residues in the CDR3. Trimming shortened V by 6 bases and J by 6 bases, and 12 bases separated the two germline ends. Germline CDR1 LNHDA, CDR2 SQIVND (reference sequence). CDR3 DNA sequence: TGTGCCAGTAGCGACCACCGCCGAAACATTCAGTACTTC. It encodes CASSDHRRNIQYF.

This clonotype was counted only a few times. The gene calls are TRBV6-2 or TRBV6-3 and TRBJ1-3; D is uncertain. CDR1 MNHEY and CDR2 SVGEGT come from the germline V gene. Trimming removed 2 bases at V and 0 bases at J, with 5 bases between. CDR3 length: 14 amino acids. CDR3 DNA: TGTGCCAGCAGTTACCGGGACTCTGGAAACACCATATATTTT. It specifies CASSYRDSGNTIYF.